The 4 T cell receptor beta chains below all came from one sample that was sequenced in a study of T cell responses to AZD1222 COVID-19 vaccine. Sequencing used immunoSEQ multiplex PCR; TCRdb keeps in-frame clones, though not all of them. The sample yields 130,000 or so clones, about 90% seen once. This specimen was peripheral blood, taken 28 days after the second dose of the MenACWY control vaccine. Receptors originate from an adult who received the MenACWY meningococcal vaccine as a control.

This clone was counted ten times or more. The V gene is TRBV6-6, the J gene TRBJ1-2; weak D call: TRBD1 (5 bases). CDR3 size: 13 residues. V shed 5 bases and J shed 8 bases, with 15 bases lying between them. Germline V gene sequence: CDR1 MNHNY, CDR2 SVGAGI (reference sequence). CDR3 loop: CASSLGGSKGYTF. CDR3 nucleotide sequence: TGTGCCAGCAGTCTGGGGGGTTCTAAGGGCTACACCTTC.

The V and J genes are TRBV7-6 and TRBJ2-3, with D possibly TRBD2 on 5 matching bases. This CDR3 comprises 18 residues. Trimming left V 1 base short and J 2 bases short, with 19 bases between. CDR1 is SGHVS and CDR2 is FNYEAQ in the germline V gene. The CDR3 is CASSLGTTSGSNTDTQYF. CDR3 bases: TGTGCCAGCAGCTTAGGTACAACTAGTGGGTCCAACACAGATACGCAGTATTTT.

The V gene is TRBV27, the J gene TRBJ2-7; 8 nucleotides align to TRBD1. The CDR3 is made up of 13 amino acids. Germline lookup yields CDR1 MNHEY and CDR2 SMNVEV (reference sequence). V shed 8 bases and J 5 bases; nucleotides not matched to a gene: 8. CDR3 in DNA: TGTGCCAGCGTGGGGACAGGCCGGAACGAGCAGTACTTC. Translated, it gives CASVGTGRNEQYF.

This clone occurred a few times. The genes are TRBV28 and TRBJ1-1; D is ambiguous. This CDR3 is 14 amino acids long. Trimming left V 3 bases short and J 1 base short, with 9 bases between. Germline loops: CDR1 MDHEN, CDR2 SYDVKM. The CDR3 sequence is CASSFRAGNTEAFF. CDR3 nucleotides: TGTGCCAGCAGTTTTCGGGCAGGGAACACTGAAGCTTTCTTT.